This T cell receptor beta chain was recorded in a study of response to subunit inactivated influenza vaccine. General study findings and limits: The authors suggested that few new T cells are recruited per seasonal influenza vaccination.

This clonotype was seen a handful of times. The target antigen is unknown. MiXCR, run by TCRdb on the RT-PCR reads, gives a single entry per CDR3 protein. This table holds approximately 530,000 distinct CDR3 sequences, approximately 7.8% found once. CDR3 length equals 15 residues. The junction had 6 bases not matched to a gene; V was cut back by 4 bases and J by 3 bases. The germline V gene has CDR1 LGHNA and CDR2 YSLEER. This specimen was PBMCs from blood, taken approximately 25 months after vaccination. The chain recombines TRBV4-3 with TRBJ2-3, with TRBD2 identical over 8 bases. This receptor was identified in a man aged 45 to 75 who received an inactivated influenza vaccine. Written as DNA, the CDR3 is TGCGCCAGCAGCCTTGGGACTAGAACGACAGATACGCAGTATTTT. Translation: CASSLGTRTTDTQYF.